Below, 18 T cell receptor beta chains from the same sample are listed, as sequenced in a study of post-analysis software for immune sequencing data. Unique molecular identifiers tagged the TCR beta cDNA libraries. Each CDR3 protein gets one entry after TCRdb re-called the PCR reads with MiXCR. The data show approximately 730,000 distinct CDR3 sequences, roughly 29% seen once. Study-wide findings and caveats: Among five TRBV segments more frequent in patients than controls were TRBV5-6, TRBV5-1 and TRBV20-1.

These receptors have no identified antigens. The specimen was blood. These receptors were taken from a girl aged 10 to 17 with multiple sclerosis.

The chain employs TRBV3-1 and TRBJ1-2; TRBD1 might be the D (5 bases). Germline V gene lookup returns CDR1 LGHDT and CDR2 YNNKEL (reference sequence). V was clipped by 8 bases and J by 6 bases, with 16 bases between them. The CDR3 spans 13 residues. CDR3 nucleotide sequence: TGTGCCAGCCCCACCTGGGGGATACATGGCTACACCTTC. Residues: CASPTWGIHGYTF. Drawing the rest from reference TRBV3-1 and TRBJ1-2, the complete variable domain is DTAVSQTPKYLVTQMGNDKSIKCEQNLGHDTMYWYKQDSKKFLKIMFSYNNKELIINETVPNRFSPKSPDKAHLNLHINSLELGDSAVYFCASPTWGIHGYTFGSGTRLTVV.

J is TRBJ2-7 and V is TRBV5-1, with D tentatively TRBD2 (6 bases). CDR1 is SGHRS, CDR2 YFSETQ, per germline. CDR3 length: 14 amino acids. V was trimmed by 1 base and J by 0 bases, leaving 8 bases between them. CDR3 sequence: CASSLPTSSYEQYF. As DNA, the CDR3 is TGCGCCAGCAGCTTGCCGACTAGCTCCTACGAGCAGTACTTC.

There are a few counts of this clonotype. The rearrangement joins TRBV5-1 to TRBJ1-1; D call uncertain. The CDR3 length is 15 residues. Deletions cut 4 bases from V and 0 bases from J, with 13 bases between. Germline CDR1 and CDR2: SGHRS and YFSETQ. CDR3 sequence: CASSPDASVNTEAFF. The CDR3, as DNA: TGCGCCAGCAGCCCCGACGCATCGGTGAACACTGAAGCTTTCTTT.

The V and J genes are TRBV29-1 and TRBJ1-2; D is possibly TRBD1 (5 bases). Germline CDR1 reads SQVTM; CDR2 reads ANQGSEA. This CDR3 has 14 residues. Trimming cost V 6 bases and J 4 bases, with 18 bases left between them. CDR3 sequence (DNA): TGCAGCGTCCCAACCCAGGGAGGGACCTATGGCTACACCTTC. Its translation is CSVPTQGGTYGYTF.

The chain has TRBV11-2 and TRBJ2-5, with D tentatively TRBD2 (6 bases). Germline V gene sequence: CDR1 SGHAT, CDR2 FQNNGV. The CDR3 is made up of 13 amino acids. V lost 6 bases to trimming and J lost 5 bases, with 13 bases between them. CDR3 protein: CASRREETETQYF. The CDR3 region has the DNA TGTGCCAGCAGAAGGGAGGAGACGGAGACCCAGTACTTC.

This clonotype has only a few counts. V gene TRBV5-1 combines with J gene TRBJ2-1; no firm D call. The CDR3 contains 18 residues. V shed 2 bases and J shed 0 bases, with 18 bases lying between them. The germline gives CDR1 SGHRS, CDR2 YFSETQ. This CDR3 is CASSFLTGYKSSYNEQFF. The CDR3 DNA sequence: TGCGCCAGCAGCTTCTTGACCGGATACAAGAGCTCCTACAATGAGCAGTTCTTC.

This clonotype was found a few times. This chain joins TRBV20-1 and TRBJ1-5; D gene unclear. Germline CDR1 is DFQATT and CDR2 is SNEGSKA (reference sequence). Trimming left V 6 bases short and J 2 bases short, with 26 bases between. CDR3 size: 18 residues. The CDR3 nucleotides read TGCAGTGCCCCGGCGGCTTCACAGACCCAAGGAGGCAATCAGCCCCAGCATTTT. Its protein is CSAPAASQTQGGNQPQHF.

This clonotype came up many times. The chain has TRBV6-4 and TRBJ2-1, with D perhaps matching TRBD1 or TRBD2 (6 bases each). Trimming shortened V by 6 bases and J by 7 bases, and 16 bases separated the two germline ends. The CDR3 sequence is 14 residues long. Germline CDR1 reads MRHNA; CDR2 reads SNTAGT. The CDR3: CASREGGSRNEQFF. In DNA, the CDR3 is TGTGCCAGCAGGGAGGGGGGTTCTCGGAATGAGCAGTTCTTC.

The chain is built from TRBV5-1 and TRBJ1-4; D ambiguous. V was shortened by 4 bases and J by 0 bases, with 16 bases between the two germline ends. The CDR3 has 17 residues. Germline CDR1 and CDR2: SGHRS and YFSETQ. This chain's CDR3 is CASSPELTAATNEKLFF. CDR3 DNA sequence: TGCGCCAGCAGCCCGGAACTAACAGCCGCAACTAATGAAAAACTGTTTTTT.

The CDR3 here is CASSLNRQGAYEQYF. The CDR3 nucleotides read TGTGCCAGCAGTTTAAATAGACAGGGTGCTTACGAGCAGTACTTC. The J gene is TRBJ2-7, the V gene TRBV28, with 7 bases aligning to TRBD1. The CDR3 is made up of 15 amino acids. The V gene's germline CDR1 is MDHEN and CDR2 SYDVKM. Germline trimming cut 2 bases from V and 4 bases from J; bases unmatched to any gene: 8.

This rearrangement joins TRBV3-1 to TRBJ2-1; the D gene could be TRBD1 or TRBD2 (6 bases each). The V gene's germline CDR1 is LGHDT and CDR2 YNNKEL (reference sequence). Trimming left V 0 bases short and J 8 bases short, with 11 bases between. This CDR3 has 14 amino acids. In DNA form, the CDR3 reads TGTGCCAGCAGCCAAGAGAGGGGGGACCATGAGCAGTTCTTC. Protein: CASSQERGDHEQFF.

The gene calls are TRBV6-6 and TRBJ1-2, with D hard to call. V lost 9 bases and J lost 6, with 23 bases in between. Germline CDR1 and CDR2: MNHNY and SVGAGI (reference sequence). The CDR3 loop spans 15 amino acids. The CDR3 reads CASIGQANSVNGYTF. In nucleotides, the CDR3 is TGTGCCAGTATAGGTCAGGCCAATTCCGTTAATGGCTACACCTTC.

The V call is TRBV15, the J call TRBJ2-7; perhaps TRBD1 as D (6 bases). The CDR3 covers 17 residues. V was clipped by 4 bases and J by 6 bases, with 25 bases between them. Looked up from germline, CDR1 is LNHNV and CDR2 is YYDKDF (reference sequence). CDR3 loop: CATSTNAGETNPSEQYF. The CDR3, as DNA: TGTGCCACCAGCACAAACGCAGGGGAAACGAATCCCAGCGAGCAGTACTTC.

There are a few counts of this clonotype. CDR3 residues: CASSYWQGFSTDTQYF. The CDR3 nucleotides read TGTGCCAGCAGTTACTGGCAGGGATTTAGCACAGATACGCAGTATTTT. This chain uses TRBV6-5 with TRBJ2-3, with a tentative D call TRBD1 (5 bases). Per the germline V gene, CDR1 is MNHEY and CDR2 is SVGAGI. The CDR3 consists of 16 residues. V was pared by 1 base and J by 0 bases, with 11 bases between.

The V and J genes are TRBV9 and TRBJ2-5; maybe TRBD1 (6 bases). V lost 4 bases, J lost 0 bases, and 10 bases lay in between. Germline CDR1 SGDLS, CDR2 YYNGEE. The length of the CDR3 is 14 residues. CDR3 sequence: CASSHGTNQETQYF. CDR3 DNA sequence: TGTGCCAGCAGCCACGGGACAAACCAAGAGACCCAGTACTTC.

The chain employs TRBV29-1 and TRBJ2-1; maybe TRBD1 (6 bases). Germline CDR1 is SQVTM and CDR2 is ANQGSEA. The CDR3 sequence is 14 residues long. Deletions cut 6 bases from V and 7 bases from J, with 19 bases between. CDR3 in amino acids: CSVSTGSASNEQFF. CDR3 nucleotide sequence: TGCAGCGTCAGTACAGGGTCTGCGAGTAATGAGCAGTTCTTC.

This clonotype was seen more than once but under ten times. CDR3 residues: CASSPWGKASYEQYF. The DNA of the CDR3 is TGTGCCAGCAGCCCATGGGGGAAAGCCTCCTACGAGCAGTACTTC. The chain has TRBV9 and TRBJ2-7; D assignment may be TRBD1 or TRBD2 (5 bases each). The CDR3 consists of 15 residues. Germline values: CDR1 SGDLS, CDR2 YYNGEE. The V gene lost 4 bases and the J gene lost 0 bases, with 14 bases spanning the gap.

The V gene is TRBV20-1, the J gene TRBJ2-1; 9 nucleotides align to TRBD2. Germline V gene lookup returns CDR1 DFQATT and CDR2 SNEGSKA (reference sequence). V gave up 6 bases and J gave up 1 base; unmatched junction bases: 7. This CDR3 is built from 15 residues. CDR3 sequence reads: CSAAALAGSYNEQFF. CDR3 in DNA: TGCAGTGCCGCCGCCCTAGCGGGGTCCTACAATGAGCAGTTCTTC.